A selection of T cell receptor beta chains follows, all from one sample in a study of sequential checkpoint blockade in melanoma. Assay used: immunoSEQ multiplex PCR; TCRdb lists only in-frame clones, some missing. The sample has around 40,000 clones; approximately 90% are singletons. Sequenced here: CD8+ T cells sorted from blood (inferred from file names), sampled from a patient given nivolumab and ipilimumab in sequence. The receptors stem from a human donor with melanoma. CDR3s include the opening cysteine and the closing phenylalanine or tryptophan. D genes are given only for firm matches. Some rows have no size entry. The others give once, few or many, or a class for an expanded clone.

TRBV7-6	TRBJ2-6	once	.	CASSPEDGSSGANVLTF	TGTGCCAGCAGCCCGGAGGACGGCAGCTCTGGGGCCAACGTCCTGACTTTC
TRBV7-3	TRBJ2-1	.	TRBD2	CASSQGLAGGHEQFF	TGTGCCAGCAGCCAAGGACTAGCGGGAGGCCATGAGCAGTTCTTC
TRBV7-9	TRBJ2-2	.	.	CASSSPVQYTGELFF	TGTGCCAGCAGCTCCCCGGTACAGTACACCGGGGAGCTGTTTTTT
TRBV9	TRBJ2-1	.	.	CASSGYGQNNEQFF	TGTGCCAGCAGCGGATACGGACAGAACAATGAGCAGTTCTTC
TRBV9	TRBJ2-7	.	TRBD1	CASSASQGGQRMLPTYEQYF	TGTGCCAGCAGCGCCTCACAGGGGGGACAGCGTATGCTACCTACCTACGAGCAGTACTTC
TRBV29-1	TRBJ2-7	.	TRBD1	CSVAGTGGSYEQYF	TGCAGCGTTGCCGGGACAGGGGGTTCCTACGAGCAGTACTTC
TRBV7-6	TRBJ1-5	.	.	CASSPGLASGNQPQHF	TGTGCCAGCAGCCCCGGGTTGGCATCGGGCAATCAGCCCCAGCATTTT
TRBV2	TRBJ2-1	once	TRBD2	CAIFLREGIYNEQFF	TGTGCCATTTTTTTGCGGGAGGGAATCTACAATGAGCAGTTCTTC
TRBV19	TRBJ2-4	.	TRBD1	CASSVSYRGLGNIQYF	TGTGCCAGTAGCGTGTCGTACAGGGGGCTCGGAAACATTCAGTACTTC
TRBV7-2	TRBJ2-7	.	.	CASSLGLASEIYEQYF	TGTGCCAGCAGCTTAGGTTTGGCTAGCGAGATATACGAGCAGTACTTC
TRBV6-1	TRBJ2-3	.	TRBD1	CASSPRDRPTDTQYF	TGTGCCAGCAGTCCCCGGGACAGGCCAACAGATACGCAGTATTTT
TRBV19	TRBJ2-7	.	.	CASSYEGSYEQYF	TGTGCCAGTAGTTATGAGGGATCCTACGAGCAGTACTTC
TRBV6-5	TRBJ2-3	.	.	CASSYPRKDTQYF	TGTGCCAGCAGTTACCCTAGAAAAGATACGCAGTATTTT
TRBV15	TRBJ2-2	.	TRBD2	CATSGSGTTDTINTGELFF	TGTGCCACCAGCGGGTCCGGGACTACCGACACCATAAACACCGGGGAGCTGTTTTTT
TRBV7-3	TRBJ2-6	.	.	CASSESGANVLTF	TGTGCCAGCAGCGAGTCTGGGGCCAACGTCCTGACTTTC
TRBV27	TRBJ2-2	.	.	CASSRLGTGELFF	TGTGCCAGCAGCCGACTGGGCACCGGGGAGCTGTTTTTT
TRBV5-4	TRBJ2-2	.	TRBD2	CASSLALAGVTGELFF	TGTGCCAGCAGCTTGGCACTAGCGGGTGTAACCGGGGAGCTGTTTTTT
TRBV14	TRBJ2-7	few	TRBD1	CASSHQTGTYEQYF	TGTGCCAGCAGCCATCAGACAGGGACCTACGAGCAGTACTTC
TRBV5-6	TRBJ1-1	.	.	CASSILPGETEAFF	TGTGCCAGCAGCATCCTTCCAGGGGAAACTGAAGCTTTCTTT
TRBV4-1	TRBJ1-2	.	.	CASSQGAPYGYTF	TGCGCCAGCAGCCAAGGGGCCCCTTATGGCTACACCTTC
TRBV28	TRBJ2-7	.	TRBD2	CASSLAVVRERRYEQYF	TGTGCCAGCAGTTTAGCGGTCGTGCGGGAGAGAAGGTACGAGCAGTACTTC
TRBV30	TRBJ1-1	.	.	CAWSVGVFTEAFF	TGTGCCTGGAGTGTAGGAGTTTTTACTGAAGCTTTCTTT
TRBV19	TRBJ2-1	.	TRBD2	CASAPSGIYNEQFF	TGTGCCAGTGCTCCTAGCGGGATTTACAATGAGCAGTTCTTC
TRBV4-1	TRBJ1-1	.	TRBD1	CASSRDRGHAAFF	TGCGCCAGCAGCCGGGACAGGGGGCACGCGGCTTTCTTT
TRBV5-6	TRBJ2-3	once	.	CASSFPFGSTDTQYF	TGTGCCAGCAGCTTTCCATTTGGCTCCACAGATACGCAGTATTTT
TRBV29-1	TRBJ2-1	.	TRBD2	CSVGGGTYNEQFF	TGCAGCGTTGGGGGGGGAACCTACAATGAGCAGTTCTTC
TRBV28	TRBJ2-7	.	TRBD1	CASSLLGQLEQYF	TGTGCCAGCAGTTTGTTGGGACAGCTCGAGCAGTACTTC
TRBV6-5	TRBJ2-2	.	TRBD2	CANSSGSPETGELFF	TGTGCCAATAGTAGCGGGAGCCCTGAAACCGGGGAGCTGTTTTTT
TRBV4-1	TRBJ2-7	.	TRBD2	CASSQDGRELEQYF	TGCGCCAGCAGCCAAGATGGGCGGGAGCTCGAGCAGTACTTC
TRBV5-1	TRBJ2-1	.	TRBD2	CASSLGAGGLLSYNEQFF	TGCGCCAGCAGCTTGGGAGCGGGAGGCCTACTCTCCTACAATGAGCAGTTCTTC
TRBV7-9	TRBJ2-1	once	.	CASSPGGQDEQFF	TGTGCCAGCAGCCCCGGGGGGCAGGATGAGCAGTTCTTC
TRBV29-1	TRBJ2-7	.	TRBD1	CSYRGSGYEQYF	TGCAGTTACAGGGGCTCCGGCTACGAGCAGTACTTC
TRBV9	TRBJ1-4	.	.	CASSVGTRGEKLFF	TGTGCCAGCAGCGTAGGCACAAGAGGGGAAAAACTGTTTTTT
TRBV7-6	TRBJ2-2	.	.	CASSLALSTATGELFF	TGTGCCAGCAGCTTAGCCCTGTCGACAGCAACCGGGGAGCTGTTTTTT
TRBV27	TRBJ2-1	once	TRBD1	CASSFTGDNEQFF	TGTGCCAGCAGTTTTACAGGGGATAATGAGCAGTTCTTC
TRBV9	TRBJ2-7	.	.	CASSGNGGTYEQYF	TGTGCCAGCAGCGGGAACGGAGGAACCTACGAGCAGTACTTC
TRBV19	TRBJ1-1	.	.	CASSIGGWGTEAFF	TGTGCCAGTAGTATTGGAGGGTGGGGTACTGAAGCTTTCTTT
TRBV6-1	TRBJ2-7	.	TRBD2	CASSEGWQRGYEQYF	TGTGCCAGCAGTGAGGGGTGGCAGCGGGGCTACGAGCAGTACTTC
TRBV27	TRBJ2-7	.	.	CASSSMTSEYF	TGTGCCAGCAGTTCCATGACTAGTGAGTACTTC
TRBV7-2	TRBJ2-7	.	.	CASSTPGDEQYF	TGTGCCAGCAGCACCCCAGGGGACGAGCAGTACTTC
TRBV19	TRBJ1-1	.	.	CATFQGATEAFF	TGTGCCACGTTTCAAGGGGCCACTGAAGCTTTCTTT
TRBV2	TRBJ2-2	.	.	CASSEVADAGELFF	TGTGCCAGCAGTGAAGTGGCAGATGCCGGGGAGCTGTTTTTT
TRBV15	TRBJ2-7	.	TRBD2	CATSRDLSGSTDEQYF	TGTGCCACCAGCAGAGACCTTAGCGGGAGCACAGACGAGCAGTACTTC
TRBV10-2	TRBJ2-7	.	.	CASSEYGEHYEQYF	TGCGCCAGCAGTGAGTACGGGGAACACTACGAGCAGTACTTC
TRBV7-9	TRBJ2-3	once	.	CASSLRSDTQYF	TGTGCCAGCAGCCTTAGATCAGATACGCAGTATTTT
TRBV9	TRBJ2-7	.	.	CASSGQSYEQYF	TGTGCCAGCAGCGGGCAAAGCTACGAGCAGTACTTC
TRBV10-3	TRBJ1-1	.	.	CAISEYGGNTEAFF	TGTGCCATCAGTGAGTACGGGGGGAACACTGAAGCTTTCTTT
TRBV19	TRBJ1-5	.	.	CASSISGALNQPQHF	TGTGCCAGTAGTATCTCAGGGGCCCTCAATCAGCCCCAGCATTTT
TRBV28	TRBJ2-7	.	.	CASSDGPAGPLYEQYF	TGTGCCAGCAGCGACGGGCCCGCGGGCCCCCTCTACGAGCAGTACTTC
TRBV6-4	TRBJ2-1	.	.	CASSDEQGRNEQFF	TGTGCCAGCAGTGACGAACAGGGTCGGAATGAGCAGTTCTTC